Shown below are 2 T cell receptor beta chains from a single sample sequenced in a study of blood T cell repertoires in COVID-19. The method was immunoSEQ multiplex PCR; TCRdb's version includes in-frame clones alone and lacks a portion of them. The sample yields 89,000 or so clones, around 85% seen once. Sequencing was carried out using peripheral blood. The source is a man older than 75 with acute or convalescent COVID-19.

The count of this clone is one. V usage is TRBV6-5 and J usage is TRBJ1-1, with D possibly being TRBD1 (6 bases). Germline-derived CDR1 and CDR2 are MNHEY and SVGAGI. V was pared by 6 bases and J by 1 base, with 12 bases between. The CDR3 spans 14 residues. The CDR3 nucleotides are TGTGCCAGCAGGGTTAACAGGGAGAACACTGAAGCTTTCTTT. It specifies CASRVNRENTEAFF.

This chain joins TRBV5-4 and TRBJ1-4, with D perhaps matching TRBD1 (6 bases). The CDR3 spans 15 residues. V lost 0 bases to trimming and J lost 6 bases, with 12 bases between them. Looked up from germline, CDR1 is SGHNT and CDR2 is YYREEE (reference sequence). CDR3 sequence: CASSLAGPGDEKLFF. The CDR3 DNA reads TGTGCCAGCAGCTTGGCGGGGCCAGGGGATGAAAAACTGTTTTTT. Supplemented by reference TRBV5-4 and TRBJ1-4, the full variable domain reads ETGVTQSPTHLIKTRGQQVTLRCSSQSGHNTVSWYQQALGQGPQFIFQYYREEENGRGNFPPRFSGLQFPNYSSELNVNALELDDSALYLCASSLAGPGDEKLFFGSGTQLSVL.